The clone carrying this T cell receptor beta chain was recorded a few times. The antigen is undetermined. The sample originates from a study of cytomegalovirus exposure and HLA in healthy donors. At the level of the study: Of all 400 or so donors who were genotyped, roughly 83% belonged to the Caucasian-associated ancestry cluster.

V gave up 2 bases and J gave up 6 bases, with 8 bases separating them. The germline gives CDR1 WSHSY, CDR2 SAAADI. This CDR3 has 13 residues. Points from the study as a whole: The classifier was said to identify cytomegalovirus status with high specificity and sensitivity.

PCR was performed using 60 Vbeta and 13 Jbeta primers. In the authors' methods: Unique TCR beta chains numbered roughly 80 million in a later analysis, with roughly 10 million shared. Libraries were prepared by immunoSEQ multiplex PCR; TCRdb keeps only in-frame clonotypes and omits some of them. V and J calls and clone size are as listed in that table; D and trimming were resolved from the DNA. The sample has about 130,000 clones; around 9% are singletons. The sequence was obtained from a man between 40 and 49 years old in good health and CMV-seronegative. The rearrangement links TRBV10-2 to TRBJ1-5, with D unresolved. The specimen was PBMCs. The CDR3 loop reads CASSETRVQPQHF. CDR3 nucleotide sequence: TGCGCCAGCAGTGAGACGAGGGTTCAGCCCCAGCATTTT.